This T cell receptor (beta chain) was identified during a study of blood T cell repertoires in COVID-19. Original analysis: Reference gene primer amplification yielded estimated nucleated cell counts. The method was immunoSEQ multiplex PCR; TCRdb's version includes in-frame clones alone and lacks a portion of them. That table is the source of V, J and clone size, and D and trimming were worked out from the DNA. The sample contains 70,000 to 80,000 clones, approximately 85% of which appear only once. Trimming pared 4 bases from V and 0 bases from J, leaving 19 bases between. This CDR3 is built from 17 residues. Looked up from germline, CDR1 is GTSNPN and CDR2 is SVGIG (reference sequence).

Sequenced sample: peripheral blood. The chain recombines TRBV30 with TRBJ1-3, with D maybe TRBD1 (6 bases). The source of this sequence is a woman of 80 years or more with active or convalescent COVID-19. The CDR3 DNA reads TGTGCCTGGACAAGGGGTCGGACAGCACGCTCTGGAAACACCATATATTTT. It translates to CAWTRGRTARSGNTIYF.